These 15 T cell receptor beta chains were sequenced from one sample in a study of CD8 T cells in Susac syndrome. With random hexamers, about 0.5 to 1 ug RNA was reverse transcribed. MiXCR was run by TCRdb on the immunoSEQ multiplex PCR reads, yielding one entry per CDR3 protein. The data hold a few hundred thousand distinct CDR3 sequences, with roughly nine tenths observed a single time. The specimen was CD8+ T cells from PBMCs. These receptors originate from a human donor with multiple sclerosis.

This chain connects TRBV14 to TRBJ2-6; D might be TRBD1 (5 bases). The V gene lost 1 base and the J gene lost 0 bases, with 13 bases spanning the gap. Germline V CDR1 and CDR2: SGHDN, FVKESK. The length of the CDR3 is 18 residues. CDR3 sequence reads: CASSQGIGVPSGANVLTF. CDR3 in DNA: TGTGCCAGCAGCCAAGGCATAGGGGTTCCCTCTGGGGCCAACGTCCTGACTTTC.

V is TRBV7-6 and J is TRBJ2-3; TRBD2 aligns across 9 bases. The CDR3 is 15 amino acids. The ends lost 2 bases at V and 2 bases at J; junction bases unmatched: 2. Germline V CDR1 and CDR2: SGHVS, FNYEAQ. DNA for the CDR3: TGTGCCAGCAGCTTACTAGCGGGGATCACAGATACGCAGTATTTT. It yields the protein CASSLLAGITDTQYF.

V and J are TRBV6-1 and TRBJ2-6; D might be TRBD1 (6 bases). There are 18 residues in the CDR3. The ends were cut back, 8 bases at V and 0 bases at J, with 20 bases in the middle. Germline V lookup: CDR1 MNHNS, CDR2 SASEGT. Here the CDR3 DNA reads TGTGCCAGCGGGAAGAGGGACATAGAGTTCTCTGGGGCCAACGTCCTGACTTTC. It yields the protein CASGKRDIEFSGANVLTF.

V usage is TRBV15 and J usage is TRBJ1-5; TRBD1 is a possible D gene (6 bases). The germline CDR1 and CDR2 sequences are LNHNV and YYDKDF (reference sequence). The V gene lost 3 bases and the J gene lost 6 bases, with 18 bases spanning the gap. CDR3 size: 16 residues. CDR3 coding DNA: TGTGCCACCAGCAGCGGCGAAGGGGGGGATCGTCAGCCCCAGCATTTT. As protein: CATSSGEGGDRQPQHF.

This clonotype appeared a single time. The chain uses TRBV9 and TRBJ1-1; D call uncertain. The germline gives CDR1 SGDLS, CDR2 YYNGEE. This CDR3 region has 13 residues. V was cut by 4 bases and J by 0 bases, with 7 bases left in between. The CDR3 sequence: CASSIDLNTEAFF. Here the CDR3 DNA reads TGTGCCAGCAGCATCGATCTGAACACTGAAGCTTTCTTT.

The V gene is TRBV4-3, the J gene TRBJ2-1, with 10 bases aligning to TRBD2. The junction had 6 bases not matched to a gene; V was cut back by 0 bases and J by 10 bases. The germline V gene encodes CDR1 LGHNA and CDR2 YSLEER. The CDR3 has 15 amino acids. CDR3 protein: CASSQDQREGDEQFF. Written as DNA, the CDR3 is TGCGCCAGCAGCCAAGACCAGCGGGAGGGTGACGAGCAGTTCTTC.

This clonotype came up once. The chain recombines TRBV9 with TRBJ2-5; tentatively, D is TRBD2 (6 bases). The V end was cut by 4 bases, the J end by 2 bases, with 21 bases between. Per germline, CDR1 SGDLS and CDR2 YYNGEE. The CDR3 is 17 residues long. The CDR3 DNA reads as TGTGCCAGCAGCCCGAGTAGTGGAGGGCCATTTCAAGAGACCCAGTACTTC. Its protein product is CASSPSSGGPFQETQYF.

The chain links TRBV5-1 to TRBJ1-6; D remains unclear. Germline assignment: CDR1 SGHRS and CDR2 YFSETQ. The ends were cut back, 0 bases at V and 7 bases at J, with 8 bases in the middle. The CDR3 sequence is 14 residues long. In DNA, the CDR3 is TGCGCCAGCAGCTTGGAACCCCCGAATTCACCCCTCCACTTT. Protein: CASSLEPPNSPLHF.

Comment on this clonotype: One end of the junction is discordant with germline, which a read error may explain. The J gene is TRBJ1-2, the V gene TRBV29-1; D remains unclear. CDR1 SQVTM and CDR2 ANQGSEA come from the germline V gene. The CDR3 extends over 14 amino acids. The CDR3 protein is CSVEGGENNYGYTF. In nucleotides, the CDR3 is TGCAGCGTCGAAGGTGGGGAGAATAACTATGGCTACACCTTC.

This sequence joins TRBV9 and TRBJ2-5; D remains unclear. V was shortened by 2 bases and J by 5 bases, with 10 bases between the two germline ends. This CDR3 region has 13 residues. CDR1 is SGDLS, CDR2 YYNGEE, per germline. The CDR3, as DNA: TGTGCCAGCAGCGTTGAAGGGCCGGAGACCCAGTACTTC. It encodes CASSVEGPETQYF. Drawing the rest from reference TRBV9 and TRBJ2-5, the complete variable domain is DSGVTQTPKHLITATGQRVTLRCSPRSGDLSVYWYQQSLDQGLQFLIQYYNGEERAKGNILERFSAQQFPDLHSELNLSSLELGDSALYFCASSVEGPETQYFGPGTRLLVL.

The rearrangement uses TRBV9 and TRBJ2-7, with TRBD2 as a possible D gene (6 bases). The ends were cut back, 0 bases at V and 3 bases at J, with 10 bases in the middle. CDR1 is SGDLS and CDR2 is YYNGEE in the germline V gene. CDR3 length: 14 residues. For the CDR3, the DNA is TGTGCCAGCAGCGTAGAAGGGGAGGACTACGAGCAGTACTTC. Residues: CASSVEGEDYEQYF.

The chain has TRBV4-2 and TRBJ2-7; 10 bases fit TRBD2. The CDR3 covers 15 residues. V shed 4 bases and J 6 bases; nucleotides not matched to a gene: 9. Germline CDR1 and CDR2: LGHNA and YNFKEQ. The CDR3 region has the DNA TGTGCCAGCAGCCTCCTAGCGGGAGTGGTGGGCGAGCAGTACTTC. Translation: CASSLLAGVVGEQYF.

The rearrangement joins TRBV5-1 to TRBJ2-1, with 10 bases that match TRBD1. CDR3 length equals 15 residues. The trim removed 3 bases at V and 7 bases at J, leaving 7 bases unmatched. Germline loops: CDR1 SGHRS, CDR2 YFSETQ. This CDR3 reads CASSWGGQGRNEQFF. The CDR3 DNA sequence: TGCGCCAGCAGCTGGGGGGGACAGGGGAGGAATGAGCAGTTCTTC.

The count of this clonotype is one. This chain links TRBV9 with TRBJ1-2, with D uncertain. Trimming left V 3 bases short and J 4 bases short, with 19 bases between. Germline CDR1 reads SGDLS; CDR2 reads YYNGEE. The CDR3 sequence is 16 residues long. CDR3 in DNA: TGTGCCAGCAGCGGTCCCCAGGACTCTACTAGCTATGGCTACACCTTC. Translating gives CASSGPQDSTSYGYTF.

The CDR3 is CASSQGVGVGSYEQYF. For the CDR3, the DNA is TGTGCCAGCAGCCAGGGGGTCGGGGTCGGATCCTACGAGCAGTACTTC. This chain joins TRBV7-2 and TRBJ2-7; 7 bases align to TRBD1. CDR1 and CDR2 (germline): SGHTA, FQGNSA. The V and J ends lost 5 bases and 1 base, in that order; junction bases with no gene match: 11. The CDR3 spans 16 residues.